The 5 T cell receptor beta chains below come from one sample, sequenced in a study of siplizumab effects on memory and regulatory T cells. TCRdb's table, derived via immunoSEQ multiplex PCR, lists solely in-frame clones and lacks some. The table has approximately 52,000 clones, about 97% seen once. The specimen sequenced was naive CD4+ T cells sorted from blood. The receptors here all came from a human donor in good health.

The chain carries TRBV5-1 and TRBJ2-2, with 11 bases lining up with TRBD2. The CDR3 covers 16 residues. Germline V gene sequence: CDR1 SGHRS, CDR2 YFSETQ. The V and J ends lost 4 bases and 8 bases, in that order; junction bases with no gene match: 10. The CDR3 DNA is TGCGCCAGCAGCCAACCACTAGCGGGAGCGGGTGGGGAGCTGTTTTTT. It specifies CASSQPLAGAGGELFF.

This rearrangement joins TRBV4-2 to TRBJ2-5; D ambiguous. Germline values: CDR1 LGHNA, CDR2 YNFKEQ. With 1 base removed from V and 5 bases from J, the gap between germline ends came to 11 bases. The CDR3 consists of 14 residues. The CDR3 sequence is CASSQGGSSETQYF. As DNA, the CDR3 is TGTGCCAGCAGCCAAGGAGGTAGCTCTGAGACCCAGTACTTC.

The chain uses TRBV5-1 and TRBJ1-4; 9 bases fit TRBD1. Germline CDR1 SGHRS, CDR2 YFSETQ. The J segment lost 7 bases and the V segment lost 4 bases, leaving 5 bases of the junction unmatched. The CDR3 sequence is 14 residues long. CDR3 sequence reads: CASSGGQGGEKLFF. The CDR3 nucleotides are TGCGCCAGCAGCGGGGGACAGGGTGGTGAAAAACTGTTTTTT.

V usage is TRBV7-9 and J usage is TRBJ2-7, with 9 bases matching TRBD2. There are 18 residues in the CDR3. Losses at the gene ends were 0 bases for V and 7 bases for J; bases not matched to a gene: 16. Germline assignment: CDR1 SEHNR and CDR2 FQNEAQ (reference sequence). The CDR3 loop is CASSLAEASGTHLREQYF. As DNA, the CDR3 is TGTGCCAGCAGCTTAGCCGAGGCTAGCGGGACCCACCTGAGGGAGCAGTACTTC.

The chain uses TRBV27 and TRBJ2-7; 10 nucleotides line up with TRBD2. There are 15 residues in the CDR3. The germline CDR1 and CDR2 sequences are MNHEY and SMNVEV (reference sequence). V lost 2 bases to trimming and J lost 4 bases; unmatched junction nucleotides: 5. The CDR3 DNA reads TGTGCCAGCAGTTTAAGGCCTAGCGGGAGTTACGAGCAGTACTTC. Translating it yields CASSLRPSGSYEQYF.